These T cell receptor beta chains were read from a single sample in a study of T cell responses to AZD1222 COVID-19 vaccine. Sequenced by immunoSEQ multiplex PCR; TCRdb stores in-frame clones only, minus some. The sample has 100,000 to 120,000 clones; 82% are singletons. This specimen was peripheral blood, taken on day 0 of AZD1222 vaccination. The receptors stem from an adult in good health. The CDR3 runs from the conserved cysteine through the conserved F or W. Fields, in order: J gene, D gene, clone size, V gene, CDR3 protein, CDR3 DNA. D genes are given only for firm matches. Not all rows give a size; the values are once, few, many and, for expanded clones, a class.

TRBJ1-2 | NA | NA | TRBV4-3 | CASSQSEGLDVYGYTF | TGCGCCAGCAGCCAATCAGAAGGGTTGGATGTCTATGGCTACACCTTC
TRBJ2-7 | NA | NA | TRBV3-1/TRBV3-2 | CASSRDRTMQYF | TGTGCCAGCAGCCGAGACAGGACGATGCAGTACTTC
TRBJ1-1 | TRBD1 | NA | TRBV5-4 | CASSRTGTGTEAFF | TGTGCCAGCAGCCGTACCGGGACAGGCACTGAAGCTTTCTTT
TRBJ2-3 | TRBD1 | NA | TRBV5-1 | CASSGQGTDTQYF | TGCGCCAGCAGCGGACAGGGGACAGATACGCAGTATTTT
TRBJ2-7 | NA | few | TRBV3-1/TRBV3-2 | CASSQDFEQYF | TGTGCCAGCAGCCAAGATTTCGAGCAGTACTTC
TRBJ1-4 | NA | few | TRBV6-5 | CASSPDSVSQKLFF | TGTGCCAGCAGCCCCGACAGCGTTTCTCAAAAACTGTTTTTT
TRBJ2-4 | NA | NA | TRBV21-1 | CASSTRGGLAGSGAKNIQYF | TGTGCCAGCAGCACCCGAGGGGGACTAGCGGGTTCGGGAGCCAAAAACATTCAGTACTTC
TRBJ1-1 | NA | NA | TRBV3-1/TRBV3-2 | CASSLGLSTEAFF | TGTGCCAGCAGCCTGGGACTTAGCACTGAAGCTTTCTTT
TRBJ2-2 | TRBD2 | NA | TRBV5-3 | CARSLPTSGGENTGELFF | TGTGCCAGAAGCTTGCCGACTAGCGGGGGGGAGAACACCGGGGAGCTGTTTTTT
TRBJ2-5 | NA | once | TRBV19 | CASSIPGWETQYF | TGTGCCAGTAGTATCCCGGGGTGGGAGACCCAGTACTTC
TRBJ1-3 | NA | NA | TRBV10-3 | CAISLGSLSGNTIYF | TGTGCCATCAGTCTTGGGTCCCTCTCTGGAAACACCATATATTTT
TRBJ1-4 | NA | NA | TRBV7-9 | CASTFIDSKKLFF | TGTGCCAGCACCTTCATTGACAGTAAAAAACTGTTTTTT
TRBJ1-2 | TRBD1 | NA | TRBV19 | CASYSGGFAAYGYTF | TGTGCCAGTTATTCAGGGGGGTTTGCCGCCTATGGCTACACCTTC
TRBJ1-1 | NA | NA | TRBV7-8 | CASSLGGVNTEAFF | TGTGCCAGCAGCTTAGGGGGGGTGAACACTGAAGCTTTCTTT
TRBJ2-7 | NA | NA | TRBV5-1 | CASSLLGGRNDYEQYF | TGCGCCAGCAGCTTGCTGGGGGGGCGCAATGACTACGAGCAGTACTTC
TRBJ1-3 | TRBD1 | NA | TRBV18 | CASSPRTGKGASGNTIYF | TGTGCCAGCTCACCCCGGACAGGGAAGGGGGCGTCGGGAAACACCATATATTTT
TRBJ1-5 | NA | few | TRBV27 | CASSLLGAGQPQHF | TGTGCCAGCAGTTTACTGGGGGCAGGTCAGCCCCAGCATTTT
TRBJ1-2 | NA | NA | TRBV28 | CASSLSPGSNYGYTF | TGTGCCAGCAGTTTATCTCCGGGCTCTAACTATGGCTACACCTTC
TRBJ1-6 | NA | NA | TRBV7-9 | CASSLTDLNSPLHF | TGTGCCAGCAGCTTGACAGATTTAAATTCACCCCTCCACTTT
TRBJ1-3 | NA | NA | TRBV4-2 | CASSQSGPGTGNTIYF | TGTGCCAGCAGCCAAAGCGGTCCGGGAACTGGAAACACCATATATTTT
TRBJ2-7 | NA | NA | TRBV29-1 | CSVEQAPGEQYF | TGCAGCGTTGAGCAGGCTCCTGGCGAGCAGTACTTC
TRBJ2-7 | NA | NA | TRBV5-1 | CASSLVRSSYEQYF | TGCGCCAGCAGCTTGGTGCGCTCATCCTACGAGCAGTACTTC
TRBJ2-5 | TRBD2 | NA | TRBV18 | CASSPGRVQETQYF | TGTGCCAGCTCACCCGGGAGGGTCCAAGAGACCCAGTACTTC
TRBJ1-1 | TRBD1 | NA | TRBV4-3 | CASSQQSARPARGHTEAFF | TGCGCCAGCAGCCAGCAATCTGCCCGTCCCGCCAGGGGGCACACTGAAGCTTTCTTT
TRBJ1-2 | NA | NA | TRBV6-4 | CASSEIPGSQSYGYTF | TGTGCCAGCAGTGAGATTCCAGGGTCACAAAGCTATGGCTACACCTTC
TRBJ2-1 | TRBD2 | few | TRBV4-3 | CASSQDPGLAGYNEQFF | TGCGCCAGCAGCCAAGACCCCGGTTTAGCGGGGTACAATGAGCAGTTCTTC
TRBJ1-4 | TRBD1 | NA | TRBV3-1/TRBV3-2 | CASSQWGQGHAEKLFF | TGTGCCAGCAGCCAATGGGGACAGGGGCATGCTGAAAAACTGTTTTTT
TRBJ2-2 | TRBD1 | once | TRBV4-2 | CASSLETGGTGELFF | TGTGCCAGCAGCCTTGAAACAGGGGGAACCGGGGAGCTGTTTTTT
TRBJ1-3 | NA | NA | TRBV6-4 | CASSDLTGPSSGNTIYF | TGTGCCAGCAGTGATTTGACAGGCCCTAGCTCTGGAAACACCATATATTTT
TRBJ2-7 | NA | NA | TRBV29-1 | CSCGTEVYEQYF | TGCAGCTGCGGGACAGAAGTCTACGAGCAGTACTTC
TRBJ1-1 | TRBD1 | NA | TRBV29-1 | CSVGQGGTEAFF | TGCAGCGTTGGACAGGGGGGTACTGAAGCTTTCTTT
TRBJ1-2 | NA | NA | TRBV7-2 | CASRYRVGPYGYTF | TGTGCCAGCAGATACAGGGTAGGGCCCTATGGCTACACCTTC
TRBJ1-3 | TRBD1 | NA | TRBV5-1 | CASSITGGERNTIYF | TGCGCCAGCAGCATAACAGGGGGTGAAAGAAACACCATATATTTT
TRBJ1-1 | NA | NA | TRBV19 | CASSSFRTANTEAFF | TGTGCCAGTAGTAGTTTCCGGACAGCCAACACTGAAGCTTTCTTT
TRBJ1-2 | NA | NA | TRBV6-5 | CASSYSRVVYGYTF | TGTGCCAGCAGTTACTCGAGGGTCGTCTATGGCTACACCTTC